Listed here is a single T cell receptor beta chain. Its antigen is unknown. The sample belongs to a study of blood T cells in healthy people across ages. With a J-beta primer mix and a sample-barcoded 5' primer, a second PCR ran about 6 to 11 cycles. Every molecule of cDNA carried a tag from a template-switch adaptor with 12 random nucleotides. In TCRdb, the 5' RACE reads were re-called with MiXCR into one record per CDR3 protein. The sample contains 780,000 or so distinct CDR3 sequences, 56% of which appear only once. Losses at the gene ends were 1 base for V and 5 bases for J; bases not matched to a gene: 4. Germline V gene lookup returns CDR1 SGHTA and CDR2 FQGNSA. CDR3 length: 14 residues. Findings and caveats of the study: Expanded clonotype changes were possibly confounded by unknown donor CMV status. Long-lived donors carried more naive CD4+ cells and greater diversity than aged donors. Age showed a roughly linear inverse relationship with TCR beta diversity per million T cells.

Sample: blood. The origin of this receptor is a man in his forties in good health. The chain recombines TRBV7-2 with TRBJ2-7; 8 bases are shared with TRBD2. CDR3 DNA: TGTGCCAGCAGCTTAGGCTGGCGGGAGGACGAGCAGTACTTC. Translating it yields CASSLGWREDEQYF.